The rows below give T cell receptor beta chains drawn from one sample of a study of T cell repertoires in cytomegalovirus infection. Each CDR3 protein gets one entry after TCRdb re-called the reads with MiXCR. The repertoire has 310,000 or so distinct CDR3 sequences, roughly 26% of them found once; the top ten carry approximately 14%. The sequencing sample was made of PBMCs. These TCRs come from a human donor in good health (CMV status not recorded). Some clones in this sample may be carry-over from other donors' samples. Each CDR3 is given with its conserved first and last residue. Fields, in order: J gene, V gene, CDR3 protein.

TRBJ2-5	TRBV19	CASKEGLGYGTQYF
TRBJ2-5	TRBV12-3/TRBV12-4	CASSPGTSGDRETQYF
TRBJ2-5	TRBV2	CASSEWETQYF
TRBJ2-1	TRBV19	CASSPQWNNEQFF
TRBJ2-5	TRBV6-6	CASAGQETQYF
TRBJ1-4	TRBV18	CASSGGATNEKLFF
TRBJ2-1	TRBV15	CATSDHGGRWNEQFF
TRBJ2-1	TRBV5-5	CASSILGQGLNNEQFF
TRBJ2-2	TRBV19	CASNGLMNTGELFF
TRBJ1-2	TRBV27	CASSSPGQGIAGYTF
TRBJ2-2	TRBV2	CASSGDPDRPYTGELFF
TRBJ1-2	TRBV28	CASSLLGYGYTF
TRBJ2-1	TRBV7-7	CASSEGLAEYNEQFF
TRBJ1-6	TRBV20-1	CSARESGPNSPLHF
TRBJ1-2	TRBV7-3	CASSLTSGGLNGYTF
TRBJ2-3	TRBV28	CASSLIGTGSGDTQYF
TRBJ2-7	TRBV5-1	CASSPLGREPSYEQYF
TRBJ1-1	TRBV2	CASKIRGPRNTEAFF
TRBJ2-1	TRBV7-3	CASSLKYNEQFF
TRBJ1-5	TRBV12-3/TRBV12-4	CASSSELRGNQPQHF
TRBJ2-1	TRBV7-2	CASSSGTRSNEQFF
TRBJ1-2	TRBV28	CASSPPGQGASSGGYTF
TRBJ1-2	TRBV7-3	CASSPSHGDYGYTF
TRBJ1-1	TRBV7-2	CASSQGRENTEAFF
TRBJ1-2	TRBV28	CASSSRARGFGYTF
TRBJ2-4	TRBV29-1	CSAEKGDNKYF
TRBJ2-5	TRBV6-1	CASPRLPLQETQYF
TRBJ2-7	TRBV7-2	CASSSLYPGEQYF
TRBJ2-6	TRBV20-1	CSARTLGANVLTF
TRBJ2-5	TRBV28	CASSRSLAGGETQYF
TRBJ2-5	TRBV6-1	CASSSSETQYF
TRBJ1-2	TRBV7-9	CASSLERGANYGYTF
TRBJ2-7	TRBV6-2/TRBV6-3	CASSYRLPRGGEQYF
TRBJ2-4	TRBV11-2	CASSLAAGTAKNIQYF
TRBJ2-7	TRBV27	CASSSTTAPGEQYF
TRBJ1-1	TRBV28	CASSSSRGRFTEAFF
TRBJ2-7	TRBV7-2	CASSPWCSGRTPLCEQYF
TRBJ1-2	TRBV2	CASSERTVYGYTF
TRBJ1-4	TRBV28	CASSRPSATNEKLFF
TRBJ2-1	TRBV28	CASSLLAGVSQFF
TRBJ2-1	TRBV6-2/TRBV6-3	CASSFGGSNEQFF